This T cell receptor (beta chain) is from a study of OX40 agonist ivuxolimab in advanced cancers. Turning to the study itself: A male proportion of approximately 80% was recorded, with mean age 60 years and range roughly 23 to 79.

V lost 2 bases and J lost 4, with 17 bases in between. The CDR3 sequence is 16 residues long. The V gene's germline CDR1 is SGHTA and CDR2 FQGNSA. The table came from immunoSEQ multiplex PCR; TCRdb's copy has only in-frame clones and leaves some out. The top ten clones hold 10% to 15% of a sample with 20,000 or so clones, about nine tenths of them seen once. The sequence was collected from an adult with an advanced solid tumor such as melanoma, head and neck, liver or kidney cancer. The chain recombines TRBV7-2 with TRBJ1-1; tentative D call: TRBD1 (6 bases). Sequenced here: CD4+ or CD8+ T cells sorted from blood, sampled in a trial of the OX40 agonist ivuxolimab. CDR3 loop: CASSLPRQAWTTEAFF. CDR3 DNA: TGTGCCAGCAGCTTACCCCGACAGGCCTGGACCACTGAAGCTTTCTTT.